This T cell receptor (beta chain) emerged from a study of blood T cell repertoires in COVID-19. Some clones are missing from TCRdb's copy, which holds only in-frame ones; the method was immunoSEQ multiplex PCR. The sample holds approximately 110,000 clones, 69% seen once. Trimming took off 0 bases at V and 7 bases at J, with 19 bases between the two ends. The CDR3 is 16 residues long. CDR1 is MNHEY and CDR2 is SVGAGI in the germline V gene. The chain combines TRBV6-5 with TRBJ2-7; D unresolved. This receptor was taken from a man older than 75 with acute or convalescent COVID-19. The sequenced sample consisted of peripheral blood. The CDR3 DNA follows: TGTGCCAGCAGTTACTCGAGATTGGGCGCCCGTGGGGAGCAGTACTTC. This sequence encodes CASSYSRLGARGEQYF.